Below, 21 T cell receptor beta chains from the same sample are listed, as sequenced in a study of blood T cell repertoires in COVID-19. Profiled with immunoSEQ multiplex PCR; TCRdb holds only in-frame clones, not every one. The repertoire holds 35,000 to 45,000 clones, with 85% to 95% as singletons. Sequencing was done on a sample of peripheral blood. The receptors originated from a man aged 50-59 years with COVID-19, enrolled during active disease.

This sequence joins TRBV2 and TRBJ2-1, with D tentatively TRBD2 (6 bases). This CDR3 is 13 amino acids long. The V gene lost 7 bases and the J gene lost 12 bases, with 19 bases spanning the gap. Germline lookup yields CDR1 SNHLY and CDR2 FYNNEI. The CDR3 sequence: CASTITEGIGQFF. The CDR3 nucleotides are TGTGCCAGCACTATCACGGAGGGGATCGGGCAGTTCTTC.

This clone was recorded a few times. The chain recombines TRBV5-6 with TRBJ1-2, with D possibly matching TRBD1 (5 bases). In germline, CDR1 is SGHDT, CDR2 YYEEEE. V shed 2 bases and J shed 8 bases, with 13 bases lying between them. This CDR3 has 13 residues. This CDR3 is CASSLKHRGGYTF. As DNA, the CDR3 is TGTGCCAGCAGCTTAAAGCACCGGGGGGGCTACACCTTC.

The genes are TRBV6-5 and TRBJ2-1; 9 bases align to TRBD2. Germline loops: CDR1 MNHEY, CDR2 SVGAGI. The J segment lost 7 bases and the V segment lost 5 bases, leaving 3 bases of the junction unmatched. The CDR3 length is 13 residues. The CDR3 DNA follows: TGTGCCAGCAGTACAACTAGCGGGAATGAGCAGTTCTTC. Its protein is CASSTTSGNEQFF.

The chain joins TRBV19 to TRBJ2-2, with 8 positions matching TRBD2. The length of the CDR3 is 15 residues. Germline loops: CDR1 LNHDA, CDR2 SQIVND (reference sequence). V was clipped by 1 base and J by 5 bases; unmatched bases: 3. The CDR3 nucleotides are TGTGCCAGTAGTATAGGTGCTAGCGGGACCGGGGAGCTGTTTTTT. It specifies CASSIGASGTGELFF.

The chain couples TRBV4-2 to TRBJ2-1, with 12 bases fitting TRBD2. Germline-derived CDR1 and CDR2 are LGHNA and YNFKEQ. The V gene end was trimmed by 1 base and the J gene end by 5 bases; junction bases not matched to a gene: 0. The CDR3 consists of 15 residues. The CDR3 DNA sequence: TGTGCCAGCAGCCAAGGACTAGCGGGGGACAATGAGCAGTTCTTC. Protein product: CASSQGLAGDNEQFF.

This chain connects TRBV2 to TRBJ1-5; TRBD1 agrees at 8 bases. Germline loops: CDR1 SNHLY, CDR2 FYNNEI. CDR3 size: 15 residues. With V trimmed by 4 bases and J by 4 bases, 6 bases remained unmatched. The CDR3 nucleotides are TGTGCCAGCAGTGGCCCCGGGACAGGTAATCAGCCCCAGCATTTT. Translating gives CASSGPGTGNQPQHF.

Only one count was recorded for this clone. V and J are TRBV9 and TRBJ2-7, with 7 bases matching TRBD2. Germline CDR1 is SGDLS and CDR2 is YYNGEE. The CDR3 is made up of 15 amino acids. Germline trimming cut 0 bases from V and 7 bases from J; bases unmatched to any gene: 10. This chain's CDR3 is CASSVGTAGAGEQYF. The CDR3 nucleotides read TGTGCCAGCAGCGTAGGGACGGCGGGAGCGGGGGAGCAGTACTTC.

The chain joins TRBV18 to TRBJ2-2; D is uncertain. The germline gives CDR1 KGHSH, CDR2 LQKENI. V was pared by 2 bases and J by 7 bases, with 5 bases between. This CDR3 region has 12 residues. The CDR3 spells CASSPGGGELFF. CDR3 DNA sequence: TGTGCCAGCTCACCAGGCGGCGGGGAGCTGTTTTTT.

In its sample, this clone was seen a few times. The rearrangement joins TRBV30 to TRBJ1-2; D unclear. Germline V CDR1 and CDR2: GTSNPN, SVGIG (reference sequence). V gave up 5 bases and J gave up 1 base, with 11 bases separating them. The CDR3 has 13 amino acids. CDR3 amino acids: CAWAGSNNYGYTF. The DNA for the CDR3 is TGTGCCTGGGCTGGGAGCAATAACTATGGCTACACCTTC.

The gene calls are TRBV7-2 and TRBJ2-2; 8 bases fit TRBD2. Losses at the gene ends were 4 bases for V and 4 bases for J; bases not matched to a gene: 14. The CDR3 consists of 18 residues. CDR1 is SGHTA and CDR2 is FQGNSA in the germline V gene. CDR3 nucleotide sequence: TGTGCCAGCAGCTCCCTCAGAGGGAGCGGGAGTGGCACCGGGGAGCTGTTTTTT. It encodes CASSSLRGSGSGTGELFF.

The chain uses TRBV6-5 and TRBJ1-1; possible D gene TRBD1, 6 bases. Germline V CDR1 and CDR2: MNHEY, SVGAGI. The CDR3 length is 14 residues. Between the trimmed V and J ends, which lost 2 bases and 3 bases, there was a span of 10 bases. The CDR3 DNA is TGTGCCAGCAGTTACCGGGGGGCTGACACTGAAGCTTTCTTT. Translation gives CASSYRGADTEAFF.

The V and J genes are TRBV11-1 and TRBJ2-7; 7 bases agree with TRBD1. V lost 5 bases, J lost 5 bases, and 9 bases stayed unmatched. The CDR3 spans 14 residues. CDR1 SGHAT and CDR2 FQDESV come from the germline V gene (reference sequence). The CDR3 loop reads CASSPRQTGNEQYF. Here the CDR3 DNA reads TGTGCCAGCAGCCCCCGACAGACAGGGAACGAGCAGTACTTC. Using reference TRBV11-1 and TRBJ2-7 for the parts outside the CDR3, the full variable domain is EAEVAQSPRYKITEKSQAVAFWCDPISGHATLYWYRQILGQGPELLVQFQDESVVDDSQLPKDRFSAERLKGVDSTLKIQPAELGDSAMYLCASSPRQTGNEQYFGPGTRLTVT.

The chain joins TRBV11-3 to TRBJ1-1; 9 bases map to TRBD1. Germline V CDR1 and CDR2: SGHNT, YENEEA. The CDR3 totals 13 residues. V shed 5 bases, J shed 7 bases, and the junction held 5 bases outside the gene matches. This chain's CDR3 is CASSPGQGNEAFF. As DNA, the CDR3 is TGTGCCAGCAGCCCGGGACAGGGTAATGAAGCTTTCTTT.

This chain joins TRBV5-6 and TRBJ2-1; 7 nucleotides match TRBD2. The CDR3 is made up of 16 amino acids. Losses at the gene ends were 5 bases for V and 4 bases for J; bases not matched to a gene: 12. Germline V CDR1 and CDR2: SGHDT, YYEEEE. The DNA for the CDR3 is TGTGCCAGCAGTTTACTTCTAGCGGTGGGGTACAATGAGCAGTTCTTC. Protein product: CASSLLLAVGYNEQFF.

This chain uses TRBV3-1 (or the pseudogene TRBV3-2) with TRBJ2-3; 7 nucleotides match TRBD2. The CDR3 sequence is 18 residues long. With 2 bases clipped from V and 1 base from J, the junction kept 12 bases outside the gene matches. Germline V lookup: CDR1 LGHDT, CDR2 YNNKEL (reference sequence). CDR3 protein: CASSQSTIASGGTDTQYF. The CDR3 coding sequence is TGTGCCAGCAGCCAATCTACGATCGCTAGCGGAGGCACAGATACGCAGTATTTT.

This rearrangement joins TRBV3-1 (or the pseudogene TRBV3-2) to TRBJ2-1, with 13 bases identical to TRBD2. From germline, CDR1 is LGHDT and CDR2 YNNKEL (reference sequence). The CDR3 extends over 15 amino acids. With V trimmed by 0 bases and J by 15 bases, 8 bases remained unmatched. The CDR3 loop reads CASSQDRTSGRAMFF. In DNA form, the CDR3 reads TGTGCCAGCAGCCAAGATCGAACTAGCGGGAGGGCCATGTTCTTC.

This clone came up a few times. This chain uses TRBV11-2 with TRBJ2-3; 16 nucleotides line up with TRBD2. V dropped 6 bases and J dropped 0; count of bases not matched to a gene: 6. Germline CDR1 and CDR2: SGHAT and FQNNGV. This CDR3 comprises 18 residues. This chain's CDR3 is CASSSGLAGGRSTDTQYF. CDR3 nucleotides: TGTGCCAGCAGTTCGGGACTAGCGGGAGGGAGGAGCACAGATACGCAGTATTTT.

The V and J genes are TRBV19 and TRBJ2-2; 7 bases align to TRBD1. Germline trimming cut 7 bases from V and 1 base from J; bases unmatched to any gene: 6. The CDR3 consists of 15 residues. Germline V CDR1 and CDR2: LNHDA, SQIVND (reference sequence). The DNA of the CDR3 is TGTGCCAGTACCCTGGGGACAGAGAACACCGGGGAGCTGTTTTTT. Amino acid sequence: CASTLGTENTGELFF.

The V call is TRBV4-2, the J call TRBJ2-1; a weak D match, TRBD1 (6 bases). Germline CDR1 LGHNA, CDR2 YNFKEQ. This CDR3 contains 17 residues. Trimming shortened V by 3 bases and J by 7 bases, and 22 bases separated the two germline ends. Here the CDR3 reads CASSQAGGPKGVNEQFF. The CDR3 DNA sequence: TGTGCCAGCAGCCAGGCGGGCGGGCCCAAGGGGGTAAATGAGCAGTTCTTC.

The rearrangement links TRBV14 to TRBJ1-5; TRBD1 matches at 9 bases. V shed 3 bases and J 7 bases; nucleotides not matched to a gene: 7. The CDR3 runs to 15 residues. From germline, CDR1 is SGHDN and CDR2 FVKESK. Here the CDR3 reads CASSQGQGPEQPQHF. CDR3 nucleotides: TGTGCCAGCAGCCAGGGACAGGGACCAGAGCAGCCCCAGCATTTT.

The chain has TRBV6-2 or TRBV6-3 and TRBJ2-3; 12 bases align to TRBD1. There are 19 residues in the CDR3. J gave up 2 bases and V 1 base, and 10 bases lay outside the gene matches. Germline CDR1 and CDR2: MNHEY and SVGEGT. This CDR3 is CASSYWGQGAEGFTDTQYF. CDR3 DNA: TGTGCCAGCAGTTACTGGGGACAGGGGGCCGAGGGATTCACAGATACGCAGTATTTT.